This TCR beta chain originates from a study of tumor-infiltrating lymphocytes in primary liver carcinoma. Looking at the study overall: Patients underwent surgical resection for primary liver carcinoma.

The CDR3 has 16 amino acids. Looked up from germline, CDR1 is SEHNR and CDR2 is FQNEAQ (reference sequence). Trimming took 0 bases from V and 2 from J, leaving 11 bases between them. Out of unsorted whole blood came the blood RNA, and germline DNA was extracted as well. Study results and limitations: When set against blood, tumors had a significantly higher top-250-clone fraction (p = 0.039). Reduced overlap was seen in tumor-adjacent and tumor-blood pairs versus tumor region pairs.

Remarks on this clonotype: The antigen is not known. Lacking the conserved final phenylalanine or tryptophan, this CDR3 likely reflects a read error.

Reverse transcription of about 500 ng total RNA with a constant-region primer produced TCR beta cDNA. ARM-PCR was slightly modified, and three nested multiplex PCR rounds with it gave rise to the TCR beta libraries. TRBV1-TRBV30 forward primers paired with a C-beta reverse primer drove the first two PCR rounds, approximately 11 cycles each. TCRdb processed the multiplex PCR reads anew with MiXCR; each CDR3 protein has one entry. This sample has under 200,000 distinct CDR3 sequences, with less than 65% found just once. The J gene is TRBJ2-1, the V gene TRBV7-9; no definite D call. The source material was peripheral blood. The sequence came from an older woman with primary liver carcinoma and hepatitis B virus infection. CDR3 loop: CASSLAALRPYNEQFY. CDR3 in DNA: TGTGCCAGCAGCTTAGCAGCGCTTAGGCCCTACAATGAGCAGTTCTAC.